These 32 T cell receptor beta chains were sequenced from one sample in a study of blood T cell repertoires in COVID-19. Assay used: immunoSEQ multiplex PCR; TCRdb lists only in-frame clones, some missing. The sample records fewer than 300,000 clones, approximately 83% being singletons. Source material: peripheral blood. The source of these receptors is a human donor in a cohort sampled during active COVID-19.

The V call is TRBV24-1, the J call TRBJ2-1; D is perhaps TRBD2 (5 bases). The V and J ends lost 3 bases and 5 bases respectively, with 7 bases between them. Germline values: CDR1 KGHDR, CDR2 SFDVKD. CDR3 length: 13 amino acids. CDR3: CATSDDYHNEQFF. The CDR3 region has the DNA TGTGCCACCAGTGATGACTATCACAATGAGCAGTTCTTC.

This clone was detected a few times. The genes are TRBV7-9 and TRBJ2-5; a weak D match, TRBD1 (5 bases). Trimming left V 3 bases short and J 4 bases short, with 12 bases between. Germline CDR1 reads SEHNR; CDR2 reads FQNEAQ (reference sequence). The CDR3 is 14 amino acids. The CDR3 nucleotides read TGTGCCAGCAGCTTTAAAGGGGTTTTAGAGACCCAGTACTTC. Protein: CASSFKGVLETQYF.

The table lists this clone with a count of one. The chain recombines TRBV20-1 with TRBJ2-3, with D hard to call. The CDR3 totals 11 residues. V was cut by 7 bases and J by 5 bases, with 10 bases left in between. Germline CDR1 DFQATT, CDR2 SNEGSKA (reference sequence). As DNA, the CDR3 is TGCAGTGGCCACACGGGAGATACGCAGTATTTT. Protein sequence: CSGHTGDTQYF.

The chain recombines TRBV27 with TRBJ2-5; possibly TRBD2 for D (5 bases). The CDR3 runs 15 residues. Trimming took 4 bases from V and 4 from J, leaving 16 bases between them. Germline V CDR1 and CDR2: MNHEY, SMNVEV (reference sequence). In DNA, the CDR3 is TGTGCCAGCAGTTACTTGGCACTAGGTAGAGAGACCCAGTACTTC. It codes for CASSYLALGRETQYF.

V usage is TRBV19 and J usage is TRBJ1-1; D ambiguous. Between the trimmed V and J ends, which lost 3 bases and 0 bases, there was a span of 14 bases. The germline V gene encodes CDR1 LNHDA and CDR2 SQIVND (reference sequence). The CDR3 sequence is 16 residues long. CDR3 in DNA: TGTGCCAGTAGTATCGGAACCGAGACTATGAACACTGAAGCTTTCTTT. Its protein product is CASSIGTETMNTEAFF.

This clone has only one observation. The chain carries TRBV5-4 and TRBJ1-1; 8 bases map to TRBD1. CDR3 size: 15 residues. V lost 4 bases and J lost 10; bases outside the gene matches: 15. From germline, CDR1 is SGHNT and CDR2 YYREEE (reference sequence). CDR3 loop: CASSQTGDLTVRAFF. The CDR3 DNA reads TGTGCCAGCAGCCAGACAGGGGATCTAACTGTCCGAGCTTTCTTT.

V usage is TRBV19 and J usage is TRBJ2-1, with 15 nucleotides matching TRBD2. Germline assignment: CDR1 LNHDA and CDR2 SQIVND (reference sequence). The CDR3 loop spans 18 amino acids. Losses at the gene ends were 1 base for V and 2 bases for J; bases not matched to a gene: 3. CDR3 in DNA: TGTGCCAGTAGTATAGGGACTAGCGGGGGGGGACCCTACAATGAGCAGTTCTTC. As protein: CASSIGTSGGGPYNEQFF.

CDR3 sequence reads: CASTGTPANTGELFF. CDR3 in DNA: TGTGCCAGCACCGGGACACCCGCGAACACCGGGGAGCTGTTTTTT. The rearrangement uses TRBV27 and TRBJ2-2; D is perhaps TRBD1 (6 bases). This CDR3 is 15 amino acids long. In germline, CDR1 is MNHEY, CDR2 SMNVEV (reference sequence). Deletions cut 7 bases from V and 0 bases from J, with 12 bases between.

The chain combines TRBV6-1 with TRBJ2-1; perhaps TRBD2 as D (6 bases). This CDR3 has 17 amino acids. Between the trimmed V and J ends, which lost 0 bases and 4 bases, there was a span of 16 bases. Germline V gene sequence: CDR1 MNHNS, CDR2 SASEGT. The CDR3: CASSEALLAGTYNEQFF. CDR3 in DNA: TGTGCCAGCAGTGAAGCCCTACTAGCCGGGACTTACAATGAGCAGTTCTTC.

This clone was seen just once. The same CDR3 also results from other DNA sequences found in this sample. V gene TRBV6-5 combines with J gene TRBJ2-1; 12 bases align to TRBD1. Germline trimming cut 4 bases from V and 4 bases from J; bases unmatched to any gene: 2. The CDR3 runs to 15 residues. The germline gives CDR1 MNHEY, CDR2 SVGAGI. This CDR3 is CASSSGQGAYNEQFF. CDR3 DNA sequence: TGTGCCAGCAGTTCGGGACAGGGGGCTTACAATGAGCAGTTCTTC.

This clone was counted a single time. The V call is TRBV19, the J call TRBJ2-1, with D perhaps TRBD2 (5 bases). The ends were cut back, 7 bases at V and 0 bases at J, with 13 bases in the middle. Germline values: CDR1 LNHDA, CDR2 SQIVND (reference sequence). The CDR3 consists of 15 residues. As DNA, the CDR3 is TGTGCCAGTATCCAATTAGCGTGCTCCTACAATGAGCAGTTCTTC. Translated: CASIQLACSYNEQFF.

This chain connects TRBV29-1 to TRBJ2-7, with a tentative D call TRBD2 (6 bases). The CDR3 is made up of 12 amino acids. Germline V gene sequence: CDR1 SQVTM, CDR2 ANQGSEA. V was pared by 6 bases and J by 6 bases, with 15 bases between. CDR3 sequence reads: CSVDGTLGEQYF. CDR3 sequence (DNA): TGCAGCGTAGACGGGACTTTAGGCGAGCAGTACTTC.

V usage is TRBV27 and J usage is TRBJ2-4, with 7 bases that match TRBD1. With V trimmed by 4 bases and J by 2 bases, 5 bases remained unmatched. The CDR3 is 15 amino acids. Germline assignment: CDR1 MNHEY and CDR2 SMNVEV (reference sequence). This CDR3 reads CASSSGGRPKNIQYF. CDR3 bases: TGTGCCAGCAGTTCAGGGGGTCGGCCCAAAAACATTCAGTACTTC.

This chain links TRBV7-9 with TRBJ1-2, with 8 bases matching TRBD1. Germline assignment: CDR1 SEHNR and CDR2 FQNEAQ (reference sequence). There are 14 residues in the CDR3. Losses at the gene ends were 5 bases for V and 2 bases for J; bases not matched to a gene: 4. The CDR3 sequence is CASSRGQGNYGYTF. In nucleotides, the CDR3 is TGTGCCAGCAGCCGAGGACAGGGCAACTATGGCTACACCTTC.

The DNA of the CDR3 is TGTGCCAGCTCGCTTAGGACAGGGAATTCGGACGAGCAGTACTTC. Its translation: CASSLRTGNSDEQYF. The V gene is TRBV18, the J gene TRBJ2-7; 8 nucleotides line up with TRBD1. The CDR3 has 15 amino acids. Germline loops: CDR1 KGHSH, CDR2 LQKENI. Germline trimming cut 6 bases from V and 5 bases from J; bases unmatched to any gene: 12. Drawing the rest from reference TRBV18 and TRBJ2-7, the complete variable domain is NAGVMQNPRHLVRRRGQEARLRCSPMKGHSHVYWYRQLPEEGLKFMVYLQKENIIDESGMPKERFSAEFPKEGPSILRIQQVVRGDSAAYFCASSLRTGNSDEQYFGPGTRLTVT.

V gene TRBV13 combines with J gene TRBJ1-2; D may be TRBD1 (6 bases). CDR1 and CDR2 from the germline V gene are PRHDT and FYEKMQ (reference sequence). Trimming cost V 4 bases and J 7 bases, with 16 bases left between them. The CDR3 sequence is 14 residues long. CDR3 nucleotide sequence: TGTGCCAGCAGCTCCAGGGGACCAGCCAGTGGCTACACCTTC. Translation gives CASSSRGPASGYTF.

The chain employs TRBV5-1 and TRBJ2-7; 7 positions match TRBD1. CDR3 length equals 15 residues. CDR1 is SGHRS, CDR2 YFSETQ, per germline. The ends lost 0 bases at V and 5 bases at J; junction bases unmatched: 8. The CDR3 DNA reads as TGCGCCAGCAGCTTGGGGACAGGCCCTTATGACGAGCAGTACTTC. Its translation is CASSLGTGPYDEQYF.

This chain uses TRBV24-1 with TRBJ2-3; weak D call: TRBD2 (6 bases). This CDR3 comprises 15 residues. The germline gives CDR1 KGHDR, CDR2 SFDVKD. The germline V and J ends were trimmed by 4 bases and 5 bases, with 15 bases remaining between them. CDR3 sequence: CATSELSGGIDTQYF. Here the CDR3 DNA reads TGTGCCACCAGTGAACTTAGCGGTGGGATAGATACGCAGTATTTT.

The chain recombines TRBV4-1 with TRBJ1-1, with unresolved D. Germline CDR1 MGHRA, CDR2 YSYEKL. This CDR3 contains 13 residues. V dropped 1 base and J dropped 4 bases, with 7 bases sitting between them. The CDR3 spells CASSQGAGTEAFF. CDR3 coding DNA: TGCGCCAGCAGCCAAGGCGCGGGCACTGAAGCTTTCTTT.

V is TRBV6-2 or TRBV6-3 and J is TRBJ1-1; possible D gene TRBD1, 6 bases. The CDR3 loop spans 16 amino acids. V was shortened by 2 bases and J by 0 bases, with 13 bases between the two germline ends. Germline CDR1 and CDR2: MNHEY and SVGEGT. As DNA, the CDR3 is TGTGCCAGCAGTTACCAGACTGGGGGCGTGAACACTGAAGCTTTCTTT. Translating gives CASSYQTGGVNTEAFF.

The rearrangement joins TRBV5-1 to TRBJ2-3; 9 positions agree with TRBD2. Per the germline V gene, CDR1 is SGHRS and CDR2 is YFSETQ. The CDR3 covers 14 residues. V dropped 4 bases and J dropped 4; count of bases not matched to a gene: 4. CDR3 loop: CASSRLAGSDTQYF. The CDR3 region has the DNA TGCGCCAGCAGCAGGCTAGCGGGGTCAGATACGCAGTATTTT.

This sequence joins TRBV9 and TRBJ2-5; TRBD2 agrees at 7 bases. Germline V gene lookup returns CDR1 SGDLS and CDR2 YYNGEE. The CDR3 has 13 amino acids. Trimming took 6 bases from V and 7 from J; bases not matched to a gene: 9. The CDR3, as DNA: TGTGCCAGCACGCGGGAGAGTGATGGGACCCAGTACTTC. Its translation is CASTRESDGTQYF.

This sequence joins TRBV28 and TRBJ1-4; 7 positions agree with TRBD1. The CDR3 is 15 residues long. Germline trimming cut 5 bases from V and 0 bases from J; bases unmatched to any gene: 3. From germline, CDR1 is MDHEN and CDR2 SYDVKM. CDR3 sequence: CASSAGTATNEKLFF. CDR3 sequence (DNA): TGTGCCAGCAGTGCAGGGACAGCAACTAATGAAAAACTGTTTTTT.

This clone has only one observation. The V gene is TRBV9, the J gene TRBJ2-1; D is undetermined. The germline V gene has CDR1 SGDLS and CDR2 YYNGEE. V shed 0 bases and J shed 7 bases, with 8 bases lying between them. CDR3 length: 13 amino acids. This chain's CDR3 is CASSVAPLNEQFF. CDR3 DNA: TGTGCCAGCAGCGTAGCCCCATTGAATGAGCAGTTCTTC.

The chain recombines TRBV7-9 with TRBJ2-3, with a tentative D call TRBD2 (6 bases). This CDR3 has 15 amino acids. The V end lost 3 bases, the J end lost 4 bases, and 14 bases lay between the germline ends. In germline, CDR1 is SEHNR, CDR2 FQNEAQ (reference sequence). The DNA of the CDR3 is TGTGCCAGCAGCTTGACCCCGGGACTGTCAGATACGCAGTATTTT. Its protein is CASSLTPGLSDTQYF.

This chain uses TRBV28 with TRBJ2-7; tentative D call: TRBD1 (5 bases). Trimming took off 8 bases at V and 0 bases at J, with 14 bases between the two ends. The CDR3 consists of 14 residues. Per germline, CDR1 MDHEN and CDR2 SYDVKM. CDR3 coding DNA: TGTGCCAGCGCTCAAGACAGCGTCTCCTACGAGCAGTACTTC. Translation: CASAQDSVSYEQYF. The full variable domain, in which reference TRBV28 and TRBJ2-7 provide the parts outside the CDR3, is DVKVTQSSRYLVKRTGEKVFLECVQDMDHENMFWYRQDPGLGLRLIYFSYDVKMKEKGDIPEGYSVSREKKERFSLILESASTNQTSMYLCASAQDSVSYEQYFGPGTRLTVT.

The CDR3 spells CASSQEGTPFQPQHF. For the CDR3, the DNA is TGCGCCAGCAGCCAAGAAGGGACACCTTTTCAGCCCCAGCATTTT. The rearrangement joins TRBV4-1 to TRBJ1-5, with a tentative D call TRBD1 (6 bases). Germline values: CDR1 MGHRA, CDR2 YSYEKL. V lost 0 bases and J 6 bases, leaving 12 bases between the germline ends. The CDR3 length is 15 residues.

This clone appeared a few times. The rearrangement joins TRBV6-1 to TRBJ1-6, with D perhaps TRBD1 (6 bases). Germline assignment: CDR1 MNHNS and CDR2 SASEGT. V was cut by 8 bases and J by 7 bases, with 15 bases left in between. The length of the CDR3 is 14 residues. Here the CDR3 reads CASGQARGNSPLHF. The CDR3 nucleotides are TGTGCCAGCGGTCAAGCCAGGGGAAATTCACCCCTCCACTTT.

The chain carries TRBV5-5 and TRBJ2-7, with 7 bases aligning to TRBD2. Trimming cost V 4 bases and J 5 bases; bases outside gene matches: 6. Germline CDR1 is SGHKS and CDR2 is YYEKEE (reference sequence). The CDR3 contains 13 residues. DNA of the CDR3: TGTGCCAGCAGCCGCGGGAGTCCCAACGAGCAGTACTTC. It codes for CASSRGSPNEQYF.

The chain joins TRBV5-8 to TRBJ2-7, with 11 bases lining up with TRBD2. Germline V gene data show CDR1 as SGHTS and CDR2 as YDEGEE. The CDR3 spans 15 residues. V dropped 2 bases and J dropped 5; count of bases not matched to a gene: 6. CDR3 loop: CASSFLAGGTDEQYF. The CDR3 DNA sequence: TGTGCCAGCAGCTTTTTAGCGGGAGGGACCGACGAGCAGTACTTC.

This clone was seen only a few times. This chain uses TRBV4-1 with TRBJ1-1, with D perhaps TRBD1 (5 bases). There are 14 residues in the CDR3. V was cut by 4 bases and J by 1 base, with 10 bases left in between. From germline, CDR1 is MGHRA and CDR2 YSYEKL. In DNA, the CDR3 is TGCGCCAGCAGCCTAGGACACTCGAACACTGAAGCTTTCTTT. Its translation is CASSLGHSNTEAFF.

This chain uses TRBV19 with TRBJ2-4; 7 bases map to TRBD1. J gave up 0 bases and V 6 bases, and 17 bases lay outside the gene matches. There are 19 residues in the CDR3. The V gene's germline CDR1 is LNHDA and CDR2 SQIVND (reference sequence). The CDR3 bases are TGTGCCAGTAGACTATCGGGGCAGGGGGAAGGCCTAGCCAAAAACATTCAGTACTTC. As protein: CASRLSGQGEGLAKNIQYF. The full variable domain, rest sourced from reference TRBV19 and TRBJ2-4, is DGGITQSPKYLFRKEGQNVTLSCEQNLNHDAMYWYRQDPGQGLRLIYYSQIVNDFQKGDIAEGYSVSREKKESFPLTVTSAQKNPTAFYLCASRLSGQGEGLAKNIQYFGAGTRLSVL.